The 6 T cell receptor beta chains below were found in one sample sequenced in a study of beta chain features in type 1 diabetes. Every bit of the isolated RNA underwent reverse transcription, so sequencing read expressed TCRB transcripts. Generated by immunoSEQ multiplex PCR, the TCRdb table keeps only in-frame clones and is missing some. The table has roughly 380,000 clones, about 19% seen once; the top ten hold about 0.045%. The sample was naive CD4+ T cells from blood. These receptors were obtained from a woman between 18 and 30 years old in good health.

The chain carries TRBV7-2 and TRBJ2-3; D is perhaps TRBD1 (6 bases). Trimming stripped 6 bases from V and 4 bases from J, with 8 bases between. Looked up from germline, CDR1 is SGHTA and CDR2 is FQGNSA. The CDR3 spans 12 residues. The CDR3 loop is CASRTGPDTQYF. As DNA, the CDR3 is TGTGCCAGCAGAACAGGGCCAGATACGCAGTATTTT.

This clone was counted only a few times. The DNA for the CDR3 is TGTGCCAGCAGCTCGGGACAGGGGGGAATCTGGGAGCAGTACTTC. Translated, it gives CASSSGQGGIWEQYF. V and J are TRBV7-2 and TRBJ2-7; TRBD1 aligns across 11 bases. The CDR3 has 15 residues. CDR1 SGHTA and CDR2 FQGNSA come from the germline V gene. V trimming: 4 bases; J trimming: 7 bases; junction bases outside the gene matches: 9.

The chain combines TRBV2 with TRBJ2-5; TRBD2 might be the D (5 bases). The CDR3 extends over 13 amino acids. The V gene's germline CDR1 is SNHLY and CDR2 FYNNEI. The germline V and J ends were trimmed by 6 bases and 5 bases, with 13 bases remaining between them. CDR3 in DNA: TGTGCCAGCAGCGGGGATAACAAGGAGACCCAGTACTTC. Its translation is CASSGDNKETQYF.

V is TRBV27 and J is TRBJ1-1; no clear D gene. V shed 6 bases and J shed 1 base, with 18 bases lying between them. The CDR3 is made up of 16 amino acids. CDR1 and CDR2 from the germline V gene are MNHEY and SMNVEV (reference sequence). As DNA, the CDR3 is TGTGCCAGCAGACCCTCCCCTCGGGGTCCGAACACTGAAGCTTTCTTT. Its protein is CASRPSPRGPNTEAFF.

This clone has just a few counts. This chain connects TRBV19 to TRBJ2-4; 7 bases are shared with TRBD1. With 4 bases clipped from V and 0 bases from J, the junction kept 6 bases outside the gene matches. The germline V gene has CDR1 LNHDA and CDR2 SQIVND (reference sequence). The CDR3 runs 16 residues. The CDR3 DNA sequence: TGTGCCAGTAGTAAACAGGGGCGGATAGCCAAAAACATTCAGTACTTC. Translation: CASSKQGRIAKNIQYF.

This clone came up a few times. The J gene is TRBJ2-5, the V gene TRBV5-1, with a possible D match to TRBD1 (6 bases). V was pared by 0 bases and J by 5 bases, with 11 bases between. This CDR3 contains 14 residues. Per the germline V gene, CDR1 is SGHRS and CDR2 is YFSETQ. DNA of the CDR3: TGCGCCAGCAGCTTGGAAACAGGGTGGGAGACCCAGTACTTC. Protein sequence: CASSLETGWETQYF.